These 6 T cell receptor beta chains were sequenced from one sample in a study of memory CD4+ T cells and cytomegalovirus serostatus. Single viable CD3+CD4+CD8-CD45RO+ cells were sorted as the memory CD4+ T cells. Repertoires were generated with immunoSEQ multiplex PCR, while TCRdb's copy carries only in-frame clones and drops some. The table lists 50,000 to 60,000 clones, 82% of them singletons. The material sequenced was memory CD4+ T cells from blood. The receptor set was obtained from an adult in good health and CMV-seronegative.

This chain uses TRBV7-2 with TRBJ1-1; possibly TRBD1 for D (6 bases). Trimming removed 1 base at V and 1 base at J, with 10 bases between. CDR1 is SGHTA and CDR2 is FQGNSA in the germline V gene. The CDR3 extends over 15 amino acids. CDR3 coding DNA: TGTGCCAGCAGCTTAGGAGACAGGAGGAACACTGAAGCTTTCTTT. Encoded protein: CASSLGDRRNTEAFF.

CDR3 coding DNA: TGTGCCAGTAGTCAGAGGGACGCAGCGCCCCAGCATTTT. As protein: CASSQRDAAPQHF. J is TRBJ1-5 and V is TRBV19, with D perhaps matching TRBD1 (5 bases). Germline V lookup: CDR1 LNHDA, CDR2 SQIVND (reference sequence). The CDR3 consists of 13 residues. The V gene lost 5 bases and the J gene lost 9 bases, with 14 bases spanning the gap. Filled out from reference TRBV19 and TRBJ1-5, the complete variable domain reads DGGITQSPKYLFRKEGQNVTLSCEQNLNHDAMYWYRQDPGQGLRLIYYSQIVNDFQKGDIAEGYSVSREKKESFPLTVTSAQKNPTAFYLCASSQRDAAPQHFGDGTRLSIL.

This chain links TRBV28 with TRBJ1-3; perhaps TRBD1 as D (6 bases). This CDR3 spans 18 amino acids. V was pared by 2 bases and J by 0 bases, with 17 bases between. Germline CDR1 MDHEN, CDR2 SYDVKM. CDR3 in amino acids: CASSLPSQGKSSGNTIYF. The CDR3 DNA reads TGTGCCAGCAGTTTACCCTCACAGGGTAAAAGCTCTGGAAACACCATATATTTT.

J is TRBJ2-7 and V is TRBV28, with D uncertain. Germline V gene data show CDR1 as MDHEN and CDR2 as SYDVKM. V gave up 7 bases and J gave up 4 bases, with 14 bases separating them. The CDR3 consists of 13 residues. In nucleotides, the CDR3 is TGTGCCAGCACCTTCCGGGCCCAATACGAGCAGTACTTC. This codes for CASTFRAQYEQYF. Full variable domain (rest looked up from reference TRBV28 and TRBJ2-7): DVKVTQSSRYLVKRTGEKVFLECVQDMDHENMFWYRQDPGLGLRLIYFSYDVKMKEKGDIPEGYSVSREKKERFSLILESASTNQTSMYLCASTFRAQYEQYFGPGTRLTVT.

This clone came up a few times. This rearrangement joins TRBV28 to TRBJ2-7, with TRBD2 as a possible D gene (7 bases). Germline lookup yields CDR1 MDHEN and CDR2 SYDVKM. CDR3 length equals 16 residues. V lost 2 bases and J 3 bases, leaving 17 bases between the germline ends. The CDR3 region is CASSLSLGGGRYEQYF. CDR3 nucleotide sequence: TGTGCCAGCAGTTTAAGTCTGGGCGGGGGCCGCTACGAGCAGTACTTC.

The chain is built from TRBV16 and TRBJ1-5; no definite D call. V lost 3 bases and J 2 bases, leaving 8 bases between the germline ends. The CDR3 runs to 14 residues. The germline gives CDR1 KGHSY, CDR2 FQNENV. The CDR3 DNA is TGTGCCAGCAGCCATGGTTCTGGCAATCAGCCCCAGCATTTT. Translated, it gives CASSHGSGNQPQHF. Variable domain in full (rest from reference TRBV16 and TRBJ1-5): GEEVAQTPKHLVRGEGQKAKLYCAPIKGHSYVFWYQQVLKNEFKFLISFQNENVFDETGMPKERFSAKCLPNSPCSLEIQATKLEDSAVYFCASSHGSGNQPQHFGDGTRLSIL.